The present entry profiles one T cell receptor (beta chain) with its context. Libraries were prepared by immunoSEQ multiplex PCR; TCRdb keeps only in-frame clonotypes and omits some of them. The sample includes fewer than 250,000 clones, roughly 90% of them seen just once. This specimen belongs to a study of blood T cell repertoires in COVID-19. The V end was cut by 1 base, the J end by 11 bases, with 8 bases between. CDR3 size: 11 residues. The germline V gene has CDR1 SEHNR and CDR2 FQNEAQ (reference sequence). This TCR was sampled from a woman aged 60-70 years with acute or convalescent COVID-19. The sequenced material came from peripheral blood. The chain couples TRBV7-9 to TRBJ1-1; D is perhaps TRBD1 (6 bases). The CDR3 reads CASSLDRVAFF. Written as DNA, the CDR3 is TGTGCCAGCAGCTTAGACAGGGTTGCTTTCTTT.